This is a list of T cell receptor beta chains from one sample in a study of blood T cell repertoires in COVID-19. The assay was immunoSEQ multiplex PCR, and TCRdb's table has in-frame clones only and misses some. The table records roughly 41,000 clones, around 89% of them present only once. The sample consisted of peripheral blood. These receptors all stem from a human donor in a cohort sampled during active COVID-19. The CDR3 runs from the conserved cysteine through the conserved F or W. A D gene is named only where the DNA matches it firmly. Some rows mark clone size as missing; the rest say once, few, many or name a class of expanded clone.

d_gene	v_gene	abundance	j_gene	CDR3aa	CDR3nt
.	TRBV30	.	TRBJ2-3	CACWRGGTTDTQYF	TGTGCCTGTTGGAGGGGCGGGACCACAGATACGCAGTATTTT
.	TRBV30	.	TRBJ2-7	CAWRGSFYEQYF	TGTGCCTGGAGGGGCAGTTTCTACGAGCAGTACTTC
TRBD1	TRBV11-3	.	TRBJ2-2	CASSFETGKGTGELFF	TGTGCCAGCAGCTTCGAGACAGGGAAGGGCACCGGGGAGCTGTTTTTT
.	TRBV11-2	once	TRBJ2-2	CASSLSGTNTGELFF	TGTGCCAGCAGCTTATCGGGAACGAACACCGGGGAGCTGTTTTTT
.	TRBV18	.	TRBJ2-2	CASSPLAPDSFSTGELFF	TGTGCCAGCTCACCATTAGCCCCCGACTCCTTCAGTACCGGGGAGCTGTTTTTT
.	TRBV15	.	TRBJ2-3	CATSRPLLVVTQYF	TGTGCCACCAGCAGACCCCTCCTAGTCGTTACGCAGTATTTT
TRBD1	TRBV28	.	TRBJ2-2	CASRKQGAAGELFF	TGTGCCAGCAGGAAACAGGGGGCGGCCGGGGAGCTGTTTTTT
.	TRBV6-4	.	TRBJ2-5	CATSREPQETQYF	TGTGCCACCTCCCGGGAGCCCCAAGAGACCCAGTACTTC
.	TRBV5-6	.	TRBJ1-1	CASSPWTANTEAFF	TGTGCCAGCAGCCCCTGGACAGCGAACACTGAAGCTTTCTTT
.	TRBV9	.	TRBJ1-1	CASSVDGGFEAFF	TGTGCCAGCAGCGTAGATGGAGGGTTTGAAGCTTTCTTT
TRBD2	TRBV27	.	TRBJ2-5	CASNRAGGETQYF	TGTGCCAGCAATCGAGCGGGAGGAGAGACCCAGTACTTC
.	TRBV3-1/TRBV3-2	.	TRBJ2-6	CASSQLSGSGANVLTF	TGTGCCAGCAGCCAGCTTAGCGGCTCTGGGGCCAACGTCCTGACTTTC
.	TRBV21-1	once	TRBJ1-1	CASSKVLRGTGQMNTEAFF	TGTGCCAGCAGCAAAGTTCTAAGGGGGACGGGACAGATGAACACTGAAGCTTTCTTT
.	TRBV3-1/TRBV3-2	.	TRBJ1-1	CASSQEGARTEAFF	TGTGCCAGCAGCCAAGAGGGGGCAAGAACTGAAGCTTTCTTT
.	TRBV5-1	.	TRBJ2-7	CASSLPYPNRAEQYF	TGCGCCAGCAGCTTGCCCTACCCCAACAGGGCCGAGCAGTACTTC
.	TRBV6-1	.	TRBJ2-5	CASSEALWTLLQETQYF	TGTGCCAGCAGTGAAGCGCTGTGGACTCTTCTCCAAGAGACCCAGTACTTC
.	TRBV30	.	TRBJ2-6	CAWSGEETSVLTF	TGTGCCTGGAGTGGTGAGGAAACAAGCGTCCTGACTTTC
.	TRBV5-1	.	TRBJ2-3	CASSLAQRVPTDTQYF	TGCGCCAGCAGCTTGGCCCAGCGGGTTCCCACAGATACGCAGTATTTT
.	TRBV28	.	TRBJ1-6	CASRAPWGHVEALHF	TGTGCCAGCAGGGCCCCTTGGGGCCATGTTGAGGCCCTCCACTTT
.	TRBV12-3/TRBV12-4	.	TRBJ2-7	CASSYQAEQYF	TGTGCCAGCAGCTACCAAGCAGAGCAGTACTTC
.	TRBV7-6	.	TRBJ2-7	CASTSGGAYEQYF	TGTGCCAGCACATCCGGCGGGGCCTACGAGCAGTACTTC
TRBD1	TRBV7-8	once	TRBJ2-7	CASRNRDSYSYEQYF	TGTGCCAGCAGGAACCGGGACAGTTACTCCTACGAGCAGTACTTC
.	TRBV5-5	.	TRBJ1-3	CASSGTYSGNTIYF	TGTGCCAGCAGCGGGACTTACTCTGGAAACACCATATATTTT
TRBD1	TRBV6-2/TRBV6-3	once	TRBJ2-7	CASSYVGQAYEQYF	TGTGCCAGCAGTTACGTGGGACAGGCCTACGAGCAGTACTTC
TRBD1	TRBV19	.	TRBJ2-7	CASSSYRDRPYEQYF	TGTGCCAGTAGTTCATACCGGGACAGGCCCTACGAGCAGTACTTC
TRBD1	TRBV5-6	once	TRBJ1-1	CASSQGQGVMNTEAFF	TGTGCCAGCAGCCAAGGACAGGGGGTAATGAACACTGAAGCTTTCTTT
TRBD2	TRBV2	.	TRBJ2-1	CASSALGLGDNEQFF	TGTGCCAGCAGTGCTCTGGGACTAGGAGACAATGAGCAGTTCTTC
.	TRBV15	.	TRBJ2-6	CATSSGTPAGANVLTF	TGTGCCACCAGCAGCGGGACACCAGCTGGGGCCAACGTCCTGACTTTC
.	TRBV2	.	TRBJ2-4	CASNRDTRAKNIQYF	TGTGCCAGCAACCGGGACACCCGAGCCAAAAACATTCAGTACTTC
.	TRBV20-1	.	TRBJ1-1	CSARKQEAFF	TGCAGTGCTAGAAAACAAGAAGCTTTCTTT
TRBD1	TRBV7-9	.	TRBJ2-7	CASRAGQGEGEQYF	TGTGCCAGCCGCGCCGGACAGGGAGAAGGCGAGCAGTACTTC
.	TRBV7-9	.	TRBJ2-3	CASTQVGGTDTQYF	TGTGCCAGCACCCAGGTAGGGGGCACAGATACGCAGTATTTT
TRBD1	TRBV28	.	TRBJ1-1	CASSFWVGTGDTEAFF	TGTGCCAGCAGTTTCTGGGTCGGAACAGGGGACACTGAAGCTTTCTTT
TRBD2	TRBV7-6	.	TRBJ2-3	CASSPGIAGSSTDTQYF	TGTGCCAGCAGCCCTGGGATAGCGGGGTCGTCCACAGATACGCAGTATTTT
TRBD2	TRBV27	.	TRBJ2-1	CASSQRLAGNEQFF	TGTGCCAGCAGTCAAAGACTAGCGGGGAATGAGCAGTTCTTC
TRBD2	TRBV7-7	.	TRBJ2-7	CASSLDLTLASEQYF	TGTGCTAGCAGCCTCGACCTCACACTAGCGAGCGAGCAGTACTTC
.	TRBV5-1	.	TRBJ2-5	CASSLAVRLKETQYF	TGCGCCAGCAGCTTGGCTGTCAGGTTGAAAGAGACCCAGTACTTC
TRBD1	TRBV7-8	.	TRBJ1-1	CASSGRQGVNTEAFF	TGTGCCAGCAGCGGACGACAGGGAGTGAACACTGAAGCTTTCTTT
.	TRBV6-6	.	TRBJ2-7	CASRVASSNSYEQYF	TGTGCCAGCAGGGTAGCGTCATCGAACTCCTACGAGCAGTACTTC
.	TRBV7-8	.	TRBJ2-7	CASSWASGGTYEQYF	TGTGCCAGCAGCTGGGCCAGCGGAGGGACCTACGAGCAGTACTTC
.	TRBV6-4	.	TRBJ2-7	CASSDSPGSSSYEQYF	TGTGCCAGCAGTGACTCCCCGGGGTCTAGCTCCTACGAGCAGTACTTC
.	TRBV25-1	.	TRBJ2-5	CASSLRTEQETQYF	TGTGCCAGCTCTTTGCGGACTGAACAAGAGACCCAGTACTTC